Listed here are 30 T cell receptor beta chains from one sample, sequenced in a study of blood T cell repertoires in COVID-19. Method: immunoSEQ multiplex PCR; TCRdb's copy keeps in-frame clones and lacks some. The sample carries approximately 400,000 clones, roughly 87% recorded once. Material: PBMCs or T cells enriched from blood (not recorded which). These receptors came from a woman between 50 and 59 years old who had recovered from COVID-19.

The genes are TRBV10-3 and TRBJ1-1, with D perhaps matching TRBD1 (6 bases). Deletions cut 0 bases from V and 11 bases from J, with 19 bases between. This CDR3 contains 15 residues. Germline values: CDR1 ENHRY, CDR2 SYGVKD. The CDR3 spells CAISESRVRGRGAFF. The CDR3 nucleotides are TGTGCCATCAGTGAGTCGAGGGTCAGGGGACGAGGGGCTTTCTTT.

This clone was observed a single time. The chain carries TRBV25-1 and TRBJ1-4; D not certain. The germline gives CDR1 MGHDK, CDR2 SYGVNS. This CDR3 comprises 12 residues. V was clipped by 3 bases and J by 7 bases, with 6 bases between them. The CDR3 DNA reads as TGTGCCAGCAGTGAGGCGGGTGAAAAACTGTTTTTT. It encodes CASSEAGEKLFF.

The rearrangement uses TRBV6-5 and TRBJ1-2, with D possibly being TRBD1 (5 bases). V lost 7 bases and J 2 bases, leaving 11 bases between the germline ends. Germline loops: CDR1 MNHEY, CDR2 SVGAGI. CDR3 size: 13 residues. CDR3 in DNA: TGTGCCAGCACTAGGCCAGGGAACTATGGCTACACCTTC. Its translation: CASTRPGNYGYTF.

This sequence joins TRBV11-3 and TRBJ2-1; TRBD2 matches at 7 bases. The V gene end was trimmed by 3 bases and the J gene end by 5 bases; junction bases not matched to a gene: 7. The CDR3 has 15 residues. The germline gives CDR1 SGHNT, CDR2 YENEEA. The CDR3 DNA is TGTGCCAGCAGCTTCACTAGCGAGACGCACAATGAGCAGTTCTTC. Protein sequence: CASSFTSETHNEQFF.

The rearrangement joins TRBV5-4 to TRBJ2-7; 8 nucleotides align to TRBD2. Germline-derived CDR1 and CDR2 are SGHNT and YYREEE (reference sequence). Germline trimming cut 6 bases from V and 1 base from J; bases unmatched to any gene: 6. This CDR3 has 14 amino acids. The CDR3 region is CASNRGGLSYEQYF. The CDR3 nucleotides are TGTGCCAGCAATCGGGGGGGTCTGTCCTACGAGCAGTACTTC.

CDR3 amino acids: CASSPLSGRYSEQYF. DNA for the CDR3: TGTGCCAGCTCACCGTTGAGCGGGAGGTACTCCGAGCAGTACTTC. The gene calls are TRBV18 and TRBJ2-7; 9 bases are shared with TRBD2. J gave up 6 bases and V 3 bases, and 9 bases lay outside the gene matches. The germline gives CDR1 KGHSH, CDR2 LQKENI. The CDR3 covers 15 residues.

This clone was recorded only once. The chain recombines TRBV13 with TRBJ1-5; D is uncertain. The germline V and J ends were trimmed by 3 bases and 6 bases, with 6 bases remaining between them. Germline V gene lookup returns CDR1 PRHDT and CDR2 FYEKMQ (reference sequence). The CDR3 extends over 12 amino acids. Written as DNA, the CDR3 is TGTGCCAGCAGCTTTTCCGGTCAGCCCCAGCATTTT. It yields the protein CASSFSGQPQHF.

The CDR3 spells CASSPGGSYNEQFF. The CDR3 DNA reads TGTGCCAGCAGCCCGGGGGGGTCCTACAATGAGCAGTTCTTC. The V gene is TRBV11-3, the J gene TRBJ2-1; 8 bases line up with TRBD2. V trimming: 5 bases; J trimming: 1 base; junction bases outside the gene matches: 1. The CDR3 totals 14 residues. Per the germline V gene, CDR1 is SGHNT and CDR2 is YENEEA.

V and J are TRBV5-4 and TRBJ1-5; the D is unclear. The V end was cut by 0 bases, the J end by 6 bases, with 10 bases between. The CDR3 totals 14 residues. Germline V CDR1 and CDR2: SGHNT, YYREEE (reference sequence). CDR3 in amino acids: CASSLGGWGQPQHF. CDR3 coding DNA: TGTGCCAGCAGCTTGGGAGGGTGGGGTCAGCCCCAGCATTTT.

The chain has TRBV19 and TRBJ1-6; D is undetermined. Trimming cost V 1 base and J 6 bases, with 13 bases left between them. The germline gives CDR1 LNHDA, CDR2 SQIVND (reference sequence). The CDR3 length is 16 residues. CDR3 amino acids: CASSIGPGYSNSPLHF. The DNA of the CDR3 is TGTGCCAGTAGTATAGGGCCCGGTTACAGTAATTCACCCCTCCACTTT. The variable domain in full, with the rest retrieved from reference TRBV19 and TRBJ1-6, is DGGITQSPKYLFRKEGQNVTLSCEQNLNHDAMYWYRQDPGQGLRLIYYSQIVNDFQKGDIAEGYSVSREKKESFPLTVTSAQKNPTAFYLCASSIGPGYSNSPLHFGNGTRLTVT.

This clone was recorded once. This chain connects TRBV6-5 to TRBJ1-1, with D unclear. V lost 8 bases, J lost 7 bases, and 20 bases lay in between. Germline V lookup: CDR1 MNHEY, CDR2 SVGAGI. CDR3 length: 14 residues. CDR3 DNA: TGTGCCAGCTACGGGGTTGTCCAAGCTCTTGAAGCTTTCTTT. This codes for CASYGVVQALEAFF.

The chain joins TRBV7-9 to TRBJ2-7, with D possibly matching TRBD1 (5 bases). The CDR3 sequence is 11 residues long. The germline V gene has CDR1 SEHNR and CDR2 FQNEAQ (reference sequence). Trimming left V 4 bases short and J 5 bases short, with 6 bases between. The CDR3 DNA is TGTGCCAGCAGCTCGACAGACGAGCAGTACTTC. Amino acid sequence: CASSSTDEQYF.

The V and J genes are TRBV9 and TRBJ2-6, with TRBD1 matching over 7 bases. CDR3 length: 18 amino acids. Germline trimming cut 3 bases from V and 0 bases from J; bases unmatched to any gene: 9. CDR1 is SGDLS and CDR2 is YYNGEE in the germline V gene. The CDR3 sequence: CASSGDSRQNSGANVLTF. DNA for the CDR3: TGTGCCAGCAGCGGGGACAGCCGTCAAAACTCTGGGGCCAACGTCCTGACTTTC.

This sequence joins TRBV4-2 and TRBJ1-1; unclear D gene. Trimming left V 3 bases short and J 1 base short, with 9 bases between. Germline-derived CDR1 and CDR2 are LGHNA and YNFKEQ. The CDR3 has 14 amino acids. Here the CDR3 DNA reads TGTGCCAGCAGCCAGGGAGTAAGGAACACTGAAGCTTTCTTT. As protein: CASSQGVRNTEAFF.

The chain uses TRBV5-5 and TRBJ1-5; the D gene is possibly TRBD1 (6 bases). V was clipped by 2 bases and J by 4 bases, with 10 bases between them. This CDR3 is 14 amino acids long. Germline V gene sequence: CDR1 SGHKS, CDR2 YYEKEE (reference sequence). Written as DNA, the CDR3 is TGTGCCAGCAGCTTCCGGGACAAGAATCAGCCCCAGCATTTT. Residues: CASSFRDKNQPQHF.

The V call is TRBV11-3, the J call TRBJ2-1, with a weak D call TRBD1 (6 bases). Trimming pared 3 bases from V and 7 bases from J, leaving 7 bases between. The germline CDR1 and CDR2 sequences are SGHNT and YENEEA. This CDR3 comprises 12 residues. The DNA of the CDR3 is TGTGCCAGCAGCTTTCAGGGGAATGAGCAGTTCTTC. This translates into CASSFQGNEQFF.

The J gene is TRBJ1-1, the V gene TRBV7-9, with D possibly being TRBD1 (5 bases). Germline CDR1 SEHNR, CDR2 FQNEAQ (reference sequence). V was cut by 7 bases and J by 7 bases, with 10 bases left in between. The CDR3 length is 11 residues. The CDR3 nucleotides are TGTGCCAGCATAGCAGGGTATGAAGCTTTCTTT. Its translation is CASIAGYEAFF.

The chain is built from TRBV4-1 and TRBJ1-4; D may be TRBD1 (6 bases). Germline lookup yields CDR1 MGHRA and CDR2 YSYEKL. The length of the CDR3 is 15 residues. V was pared by 4 bases and J by 7 bases, with 16 bases between. The CDR3, as DNA: TGCGCCAGCAGCCCCCGACAGGTTCAGGCTGAAAAACTGTTTTTT. This gives the protein CASSPRQVQAEKLFF.

This clone occurred once. V gene TRBV5-5 combines with J gene TRBJ2-5; possibly TRBD2 for D (5 bases). Germline V gives CDR1 SGHKS, CDR2 YYEKEE (reference sequence). V was cut by 4 bases and J by 4 bases, with 11 bases left in between. This CDR3 is built from 13 residues. The CDR3 DNA sequence: TGTGCCAGCAGCCCCGGTGGGAGAGAGACCCAGTACTTC. It is translated as CASSPGGRETQYF.

The CDR3 DNA reads TGTGCCTATCAAAAAATATCGTCCGGGAACACTGAAGCTTTCTTT. Amino acids: CAYQKISSGNTEAFF. The V and J genes are TRBV30 and TRBJ1-1; no clear D gene. The length of the CDR3 is 15 residues. V dropped 7 bases and J dropped 1 base, with 19 bases sitting between them. CDR1 and CDR2 from the germline V gene are GTSNPN and SVGIG (reference sequence).

This clone was counted only a few times. This chain connects TRBV3-1 (or the pseudogene TRBV3-2) to TRBJ1-6; 7 bases line up with TRBD1. The CDR3 contains 13 residues. CDR1 is LGHDT and CDR2 is YNNKEL in the germline V gene (reference sequence). Trimming took 6 bases from V and 7 from J; bases not matched to a gene: 3. The chain's CDR3 is CASRQGKNSPLHF. The CDR3 DNA reads TGTGCCAGCAGACAGGGGAAAAATTCACCCCTCCACTTT.

The chain joins TRBV28 to TRBJ1-4; 9 bases match TRBD1. CDR1 is MDHEN and CDR2 is SYDVKM in the germline V gene. CDR3 size: 15 residues. V trimming: 5 bases; J trimming: 8 bases; junction bases outside the gene matches: 9. Here the CDR3 reads CASSNPGQGWEKLFF. The CDR3 DNA reads TGTGCCAGCAGTAACCCGGGACAGGGTTGGGAAAAACTGTTTTTT. The variable domain in full, with the rest retrieved from reference TRBV28 and TRBJ1-4, is DVKVTQSSRYLVKRTGEKVFLECVQDMDHENMFWYRQDPGLGLRLIYFSYDVKMKEKGDIPEGYSVSREKKERFSLILESASTNQTSMYLCASSNPGQGWEKLFFGSGTQLSVL.

Remarks on this clone: In the same sample, other DNA sequences code for this CDR3. This sequence joins TRBV11-2 and TRBJ2-5, with TRBD1 matching 7 bases. The junction had 4 bases not matched to a gene; V was cut back by 5 bases and J by 1 base. The length of the CDR3 is 14 residues. Germline lookup yields CDR1 SGHAT and CDR2 FQNNGV. The CDR3 sequence is CASSLGTVQETQYF. In nucleotides, the CDR3 is TGTGCCAGCAGCCTTGGGACAGTCCAAGAGACCCAGTACTTC.

This clone occurred once. This chain joins TRBV4-1 and TRBJ1-3; D is perhaps TRBD1 (5 bases). The CDR3 covers 16 residues. Trimming pared 2 bases from V and 4 bases from J, leaving 15 bases between. Germline V CDR1 and CDR2: MGHRA, YSYEKL. CDR3 in DNA: TGCGCCAGCAGCCAAAAAGTATCAGGGTCCGGAAACACCATATATTTT. It encodes CASSQKVSGSGNTIYF.

The genes are TRBV21-1 and TRBJ1-1. TRBV21-1 is marked as a pseudogene. The CDR3 spans 13 residues. The CDR3 spells CASRAHLNTEAFF. For the CDR3, the DNA is TGTGCCAGCAGAGCCCATTTGAACACTGAAGCTTTCTTT.

The chain carries TRBV27 and TRBJ2-7, with 7 positions matching TRBD1. V trimming: 5 bases; J trimming: 6 bases; junction bases outside the gene matches: 7. This CDR3 comprises 13 residues. Germline CDR1 MNHEY, CDR2 SMNVEV (reference sequence). The DNA for the CDR3 is TGTGCCAGCAGTCCGCCGGGACAGCGCGAGCAGTACTTC. Translating it yields CASSPPGQREQYF.

The V call is TRBV5-8, the J call TRBJ2-7, with D hard to call. With 3 bases removed from V and 0 bases from J, the gap between germline ends came to 19 bases. CDR1 SGHTS and CDR2 YDEGEE come from the germline V gene. The CDR3 extends over 17 amino acids. Written as DNA, the CDR3 is TGTGCCAGCAGCTCGATAAACTACTCATTATTCTCCTACGAGCAGTACTTC. Residues: CASSSINYSLFSYEQYF. Complete variable domain (other parts from reference TRBV5-8 and TRBJ2-7): EAGVTQSPTHLIKTRGQQATLRCSPISGHTSVYWYQQALGLGLQFLLWYDEGEERNRGNFPPRFSGRQFPNYSSELNVNALELEDSALYLCASSSINYSLFSYEQYFGPGTRLTVT.

This chain joins TRBV6-2 or TRBV6-3 and TRBJ1-1; the match to TRBD1 covers 12 bases. The germline gives CDR1 MNHEY, CDR2 SVGEGT. The V and J ends lost 4 bases and 3 bases, in that order; junction bases with no gene match: 12. The CDR3 consists of 18 residues. CDR3 bases: TGTGCCAGCAGTTCGGTCCCGGGACAGGGGGCTCGCGACACTGAAGCTTTCTTT. Translating it yields CASSSVPGQGARDTEAFF.

This clone was observed once. The CDR3 spells CASTVLAGGPPDTQYF. The CDR3 bases are TGTGCCAGCACCGTACTAGCGGGGGGGCCTCCAGATACGCAGTATTTT. The chain uses TRBV5-4 and TRBJ2-3; 13 bases align to TRBD2. CDR1 is SGHNT, CDR2 YYREEE, per germline (reference sequence). Losses at the gene ends were 6 bases for V and 4 bases for J; bases not matched to a gene: 8. This CDR3 contains 16 residues.

The V call is TRBV10-3, the J call TRBJ2-3; 9 bases agree with TRBD2. Germline CDR1 and CDR2: ENHRY and SYGVKD. Trimming removed 1 base from V and 0 bases from J; junction bases left unmatched: 5. CDR3 length: 17 residues. The chain's CDR3 is CAISEWPSGASTDTQYF. In nucleotides, the CDR3 is TGTGCCATCAGTGAGTGGCCTAGCGGGGCCAGCACAGATACGCAGTATTTT.